This passage covers 17 T cell receptor beta chains from one sample sequenced in a study of technical replicates of blood from a few donors. This table comes from immunoSEQ multiplex PCR, and its TCRdb copy is limited to in-frame clones, with some not included. The data show 75,000 to 95,000 clones, 85% to 95% seen once. Material for sequencing was T cells isolated from PBMCs. The receptor source for this set is a human donor in good health.

This chain uses TRBV19 with TRBJ2-7, with D perhaps matching TRBD1 (5 bases). V gave up 4 bases and J gave up 4 bases, with 11 bases separating them. The CDR3 has 13 residues. Per the germline V gene, CDR1 is LNHDA and CDR2 is SQIVND (reference sequence). CDR3 nucleotide sequence: TGTGCCAGTAGTAACCGCAGGGCTTACGAGCAGTACTTC. Protein product: CASSNRRAYEQYF.

The rearrangement links TRBV2 to TRBJ2-1; TRBD1 aligns across 9 bases. V lost 7 bases to trimming and J lost 6 bases; unmatched junction nucleotides: 13. This CDR3 is 16 amino acids long. The V gene's germline CDR1 is SNHLY and CDR2 FYNNEI. The CDR3 coding sequence is TGTGCCAGCACCCTAAGGACAGGGGAAGTCATCAATGAGCAGTTCTTC. The encoded protein is CASTLRTGEVINEQFF.

This chain links TRBV27 with TRBJ2-3, with 9 nucleotides matching TRBD1. The V gene's germline CDR1 is MNHEY and CDR2 SMNVEV (reference sequence). The CDR3 length is 17 residues. The V and J ends lost 6 bases and 3 bases, in that order; junction bases with no gene match: 13. The CDR3 reads CASRPGQGVPITDTQYF. In nucleotides, the CDR3 is TGTGCCAGCAGACCGGGACAGGGCGTCCCCATTACAGATACGCAGTATTTT.

The J gene is TRBJ1-5, the V gene TRBV10-3; D gene ambiguous. The CDR3 consists of 15 residues. The V gene lost 4 bases and the J gene lost 2 bases, with 12 bases spanning the gap. The germline V gene has CDR1 ENHRY and CDR2 SYGVKD. In nucleotides, the CDR3 is TGTGCCATCAGTGCTGGCGGAATTGGCAATCAGCCCCAGCATTTT. This gives the protein CAISAGGIGNQPQHF.

This chain uses TRBV2 with TRBJ2-5, with D perhaps TRBD2 (7 bases). CDR3 length: 17 residues. The germline gives CDR1 SNHLY, CDR2 FYNNEI. The ends were cut back, 8 bases at V and 0 bases at J, with 22 bases in the middle. The CDR3 DNA is TGTGCCAGCCTTAGGGGGTTGGCTAGCGGAAACCAAGAGACCCAGTACTTC. This gives the protein CASLRGLASGNQETQYF.

This chain joins TRBV2 and TRBJ1-3, with D hard to call. Germline V gene data show CDR1 as SNHLY and CDR2 as FYNNEI. V was trimmed by 5 bases and J by 0 bases, leaving 8 bases between them. The CDR3 is 14 amino acids. The CDR3 is CASSLSPSGNTIYF. The CDR3 DNA reads as TGTGCCAGCAGTCTTTCCCCCTCTGGAAACACCATATATTTT.

V and J are TRBV2 and TRBJ1-2; D unclear. Germline loops: CDR1 SNHLY, CDR2 FYNNEI. Trimming pared 7 bases from V and 4 bases from J, leaving 19 bases between. The CDR3 has 15 residues. The CDR3 nucleotides read TGTGCCAGCAAACAAGGTGGAGGGTCCTCCTATGGCTACACCTTC. This sequence encodes CASKQGGGSSYGYTF.

The rearrangement uses TRBV27 and TRBJ1-2; D is undetermined. Per the germline V gene, CDR1 is MNHEY and CDR2 is SMNVEV (reference sequence). Trimming removed 5 bases at V and 1 base at J, with 8 bases between. The CDR3 consists of 13 residues. Written as DNA, the CDR3 is TGTGCCAGCAGTCACAGAGTTAACTATGGCTACACCTTC. Its protein product is CASSHRVNYGYTF.

The V and J genes are TRBV2 and TRBJ1-4; D gene ambiguous. Trimming stripped 0 bases from V and 15 bases from J, with 5 bases between. CDR3 size: 10 residues. Germline lookup yields CDR1 SNHLY and CDR2 FYNNEI. CDR3 in amino acids: CASSEARLFF. The CDR3, as DNA: TGTGCCAGCAGTGAAGCGAGGTTGTTTTTT.

This rearrangement joins TRBV9 to TRBJ2-5; 10 bases align to TRBD2. After removal of 0 bases from V and 4 bases from J, the junction contained 12 bases not matched to a gene. Per the germline V gene, CDR1 is SGDLS and CDR2 is YYNGEE. The CDR3 is 18 residues long. The CDR3 DNA reads TGTGCCAGCAGCGTAGCAGGTACAGCGGGGGGGCTGGGAGAGACCCAGTACTTC. Protein: CASSVAGTAGGLGETQYF.

The chain joins TRBV30 to TRBJ2-3; D may be TRBD2 (7 bases). From germline, CDR1 is GTSNPN and CDR2 SVGIG (reference sequence). The CDR3 loop spans 14 amino acids. V was pared by 5 bases and J by 5 bases, with 17 bases between. CDR3 nucleotide sequence: TGTGCCTGGGGGTTAAGAGGGGGGGTAGATACGCAGTATTTT. This gives the protein CAWGLRGGVDTQYF.

The rearrangement joins TRBV27 to TRBJ1-4; 8 bases agree with TRBD1. This CDR3 contains 15 residues. Germline assignment: CDR1 MNHEY and CDR2 SMNVEV (reference sequence). Losses at the gene ends were 4 bases for V and 1 base for J; bases not matched to a gene: 2. CDR3 nucleotides: TGTGCCAGCAGTTGGACAGGGAGAACTAATGAAAAACTGTTTTTT. The encoded protein is CASSWTGRTNEKLFF.

CDR3: CAWSYTGTQIGYTF. The CDR3 coding sequence is TGTGCCTGGAGTTATACCGGGACACAAATTGGCTACACCTTC. This chain links TRBV30 with TRBJ1-2; tentatively, D is TRBD1 (6 bases). Germline CDR1 and CDR2: GTSNPN and SVGIG (reference sequence). The ends were cut back, 2 bases at V and 7 bases at J, with 17 bases in the middle. CDR3 size: 14 residues.

V gene TRBV7-2 combines with J gene TRBJ2-3, with D unresolved. V was pared by 5 bases and J by 5 bases, with 26 bases between. The germline gives CDR1 SGHTA, CDR2 FQGNSA. CDR3 size: 18 residues. The CDR3 coding sequence is TGTGCCAGCAGCCCGATAAAAGCTGAAGCTGCCTACCAAGATACGCAGTATTTT. This gives the protein CASSPIKAEAAYQDTQYF.

This chain joins TRBV2 and TRBJ1-6; 7 bases fit TRBD1. The V gene end was trimmed by 2 bases and the J gene end by 7 bases; junction bases not matched to a gene: 2. In germline, CDR1 is SNHLY, CDR2 FYNNEI. The CDR3 runs 14 residues. CDR3 DNA: TGTGCCAGCAGTGAATACAGGGGCAATTCACCCCTCCACTTT. This sequence encodes CASSEYRGNSPLHF.

The chain combines TRBV4-2 with TRBJ1-3; TRBD1 aligns across 7 bases. The ends lost 3 bases at V and 3 bases at J; junction bases unmatched: 8. The germline gives CDR1 LGHNA, CDR2 YNFKEQ. CDR3 size: 16 residues. CDR3 residues: CASSQRSGGFGNTIYF. Written as DNA, the CDR3 is TGTGCCAGCAGCCAGCGCTCAGGGGGTTTTGGAAACACCATATATTTT.

The gene calls are TRBV7-9 and TRBJ2-2; D gene ambiguous. Germline loops: CDR1 SEHNR, CDR2 FQNEAQ (reference sequence). V dropped 4 bases and J dropped 3 bases, with 9 bases sitting between them. CDR3 length: 14 residues. The CDR3 DNA follows: TGTGCCAGCAGCTCCACTTTGGACACCGGGGAGCTGTTTTTT. Its translation: CASSSTLDTGELFF.